This T cell receptor beta chain comes out of a study of blood T cell repertoires in COVID-19. Turning to the study itself: PBMCs, B-cell-depleted T cells, or T cells provided the cDNA or gDNA that made up the material.

Trimming removed 7 bases at V and 4 bases at J, with 20 bases between. This CDR3 region has 16 residues. This clone was seen more than once but under ten times. As originally analysed: Cell counts per sample came from amplifying reference gene primers. Sequencing used immunoSEQ multiplex PCR; TCRdb keeps in-frame clones, though not all of them. V and J calls and clone size come straight from that table; D and trimming were deduced from the DNA. This sample has under 300,000 clones; nearly 85% occur once, and the top ten carry around 6%. V usage is TRBV23-1 and J usage is TRBJ1-5; a possible D gene is TRBD1 (6 bases). TRBV23-1 falls under the ORF class, with uncertain function. This sequence originates from a human donor in a cohort sampled during active COVID-19. The sequenced sample consisted of peripheral blood. The CDR3 protein is CASTPKGEGRNQPQHF. The CDR3 nucleotides read TGCGCCAGCACCCCCAAGGGGGAGGGGCGGAATCAGCCCCAGCATTTT.